A selection of T cell receptor beta chains follows, all from one sample in a study of blood T cells in healthy people across ages. TCRdb reprocessed the 5' RACE reads via MiXCR and lists one record per CDR3 protein. The profile shows about 840,000 distinct CDR3 sequences, roughly 28% of them singletons. The same data also contributed to another study, on T cells of mothers and their children.

Source material: blood. Every receptor here comes from a woman aged 40 to 55 in good health. The CDR3 runs from the conserved cysteine through the conserved F or W. The D gene is left open where the match is weak. Not every row has a clone size; where given, it reads once, few, many or a size class.

cdr3_aa cdr3_nt j_call d_call v_call clone_size
CASSLSTGHVRGEQYF TGTGCCAGCAGCTTATCAACAGGCCATGTCCGGGGTGAGCAGTACTTC TRBJ2-7 . TRBV7-6 .
CACSYRTSGDPEDEQFF TGTGCCTGCAGTTACAGGACTAGCGGGGACCCAGAGGATGAGCAGTTCTTC TRBJ2-1 TRBD2 TRBV6-2/TRBV6-3 .
CASSLSTGSETQYF TGTGCCAGCAGCTTAAGTACTGGGTCAGAGACCCAGTACTTC TRBJ2-5 . TRBV7-3 few
CASSGPDQTYERYF TGTGCCAGCAGTGGGCCGGACCAAACCTACGAGCGGTACTTC TRBJ2-7 . TRBV28 .
CASSLTDSSTDTQYF TGCGCCAGCAGCTTGACGGACTCTAGCACAGATACGCAGTATTTT TRBJ2-3 . TRBV5-1 .
CARRPSGGPYFCEQYF . TRBJ2-5 . TRBV6-1 .
CASRDRGHLYGYTF TGTGCCAGCAGAGACAGGGGGCACCTCTATGGCTACACCTTC TRBJ1-2 TRBD1 TRBV6-5 .
CASSLGSLGTEAFF TGTGCCAGCAGCTTAGGATCCTTGGGCACTGAAGCTTTCTTT TRBJ1-1 . TRBV7-6 few
CAWSKLRGTGANEQYF TGTGCCTGGAGTAAACTGCGTGGGACAGGGGCCAACGAGCAGTACTTC TRBJ2-7 TRBD1 TRBV30 many
CANSPRTAETYEQYF TGTGCCAACAGCCCCCGGACCGCGGAAACCTACGAGCAGTACTTC TRBJ2-7 . TRBV28 .
CASSERSNQPQHF TGTGCCAGCAGTGAACGTTCCAATCAGCCCCAGCATTTT TRBJ1-5 . TRBV6-1 .
CASSLAHGGRGYTF TGTGCCAGCAGCTTAGCCCACGGGGGCCGTGGCTACACCTTC TRBJ1-2 . TRBV11-2 .
CASTGFSGGAYNEQYF TGTGCCAGCACAGGTTTTAGCGGGGGCGCCTACAATGAGCAGTACTTC TRBJ2-4 TRBD2 TRBV6-2/TRBV6-3 .
CASSPRLGVDEQYF TGTGCCAGCAGCCCACGACTGGGGGTAGACGAGCAGTACTTC TRBJ2-7 . TRBV12-3/TRBV12-4 many
CSARAMLARSDTQYF TGCAGTGCTAGAGCCATGCTAGCTCGCTCAGATACGCAGTATTTT TRBJ2-3 . TRBV20-1 many
CASRRSGGAGELFF TGTGCCAGCAGACGTAGCGGGGGGGCCGGGGAGCTGTTTTTT TRBJ2-2 TRBD2 TRBV12-3/TRBV12-4 few
CASSYDPLKVNTEAFF TGCGCCAGCAGCTATGACCCACTGAAGGTGAACACTGAAGCTTTCTTT TRBJ1-1 . TRBV4-1 .
CSVEDGRSNTEAFF TGCAGCGTTGAAGATGGGCGGTCGAACACTGAAGCTTTCTTT TRBJ1-1 . TRBV29-1 few